Sequencing of this T cell receptor (beta chain) was carried out in a study of cytomegalovirus exposure and HLA in healthy donors (dated by TCRdb to the late 2010s). At the level of the whole study: According to an earlier analysis of a few hundred of the donors, 150 million to 200 million T cells yielded some 120 million unique TCR beta sequences and about 280 Gb of sequence data. Genome-wide SNP genotypes for about three fifths of the 666 donors were used in a later genetic analysis, which treated that subset as a discovery cohort. About five DR-DQ haplotypes were treated as single units for association and clustering because of strong linkage in the cohort. Both class I and class II loci were covered by HLA typing, at four-digit resolution. Among almost 400 genotyped donors of the cohort, an average of approximately 240,000 unique TCR beta nucleotide sequences were sequenced per donor, roughly 18% of them non-productive. The genetic ancestry cluster associated with self-reported Caucasian donors included about 81% of the roughly 390 genotyped donors. Every discovery cohort repertoire had been produced on one sequencing platform. The number of typed donors differed by locus: about 620-640 for A, B, C, DRB1 and DQB1; 500 to 550 for DQA1; around 610 for DPA1; and about 470 for DPB1. To decide whether each TCR beta V gene segment behaved as functional or pseudogenic, an earlier analysis of some 600 of the donors relied on high-throughput TCR beta sequencing. A later analysis re-analyzed previously published TCR beta repertoires from 660 or so donors and added high-resolution HLA genotyping to study TCR occurrence patterns. The aim of the study was to test whether cataloging public T cell receptors could identify signatures of past pathogen exposure. Alongside the repertoire data, information on donor age, sex, ethnicity and CMV serostatus was compiled. To predict cytomegalovirus infection status, the study combined high-throughput TCR immunosequencing, statistical association of individual TCRs with disease status, and machine learning. Besides the first cohort of approximately 710 subjects, a separate validation cohort made up of roughly 120 different subjects was used. An early release covering about 600 HLA-typed donors comprised about 300 gigabases of sequencing data and tens of millions of unique TCR sequences. The study profiled the T cell repertoires of hundreds of subjects by immunosequencing and related them to cytomegalovirus serostatus. The later analysis used no new phenotypic data to find candidate immune exposures, relying instead on TCR beta sequences and their occurrence across donors. What the research found in general, with its limitations: Several of the top co-occurrence clusters appeared to be linked to parvovirus B19, influenza, CMV and Epstein-Barr virus, according to a later analysis. A total of 150 to 200 TCR beta chains were listed by the study as associated with cytomegalovirus. Across donors, most TCR sequences were observed very rarely, whereas some public TCRs were present in many individuals. An association between a missense DCLRE1C variant and V-gene and J-gene trimming of TCR beta chains was found in a later genetic analysis and replicated in an independent cohort. This cohort had only TCR beta chains sequenced, and the lack of alpha or paired-chain data limited which features could be detected. Assigning TCR associations to individual alleles was difficult when HLA alleles, especially DR and DQ, strongly co-occurred. Roughly uniform sequencing depth across donors was assumed in presence/absence analyses, although this assumption may not hold. HLA typing was unavailable for some donors at each locus, so association tests used only the typed subset. According to the authors, the approach could potentially be generalized to other disease states and immunological phenotypes. Correlated functional status among segregating V segments might be attributable to linkage disequilibrium, but an unknown experimental factor could not be ruled out. A further reported finding was that TCR beta sequences accurately predicted the HLA-A and HLA-B alleles for most subjects in the first cohort. Cytomegalovirus status was reported to be diagnosed by the classifier with high specificity and sensitivity in both the original and validation cohorts. In a later analysis, HLA-associated TCR beta chains showed more clonal expansion and lower generation probabilities than non-associated chains that were equally common. A few of the identified cytomegalovirus-associated TCR beta chains were confirmed in vitro to be specific for cytomegalovirus antigens. In a later genetic analysis, fewer N-insertions in productive TCRs were reported among donors in an Asian-associated ancestry cluster than the approximately 710-donor mean. At a false discovery rate of 0.05, a later analysis linked under 20,000 TCR beta sequences to specific HLA alleles. For the cohort, immune exposure information was limited to CMV serostatus. The sequencing pipeline was judged likely to have produced a cluster of highly shared sequence variants as a technical artifact. Most CMV-associated TCR beta chains appeared to be HLA-restricted in a later analysis, and the HLA associations seemed to be driven largely by CMV exposure. Broadly in line with IMGT annotations, most TCR beta V segments showed up in productive rearrangements about 87% or about 30% of the time in an earlier analysis of some 590 of the donors. Because the 87-base-pair reads could not distinguish some IMGT-functional V segments, including TRBV6-2 and TRBV6-3, those segments were excluded. The earlier analysis of 587 of the donors excluded 15 to 20 rarely observed V segments, including chromosome 9 orphons, because counts were too low. A later analysis found that TCR association rates varied across HLA loci, with DRB1 alleles showing the most associated TCRs and HLA-C alleles the fewest.

The germline V gene (reference sequence) supplies CDR1 LNHNV and CDR2 YYDKDF. At the junction V is shortened by 0 bases and J by 5 bases; bases outside the gene matches: 5. The CDR3 starts with the cysteine, ends with the phenylalanine, and has 16 residues. Just CDR3 DNA is preserved here, 48 bases in frame from base 1. Libraries were built with the immunoSEQ multiplex PCR assay. A mixture of 60 forward primers for TCR Vbeta segments and 13 reverse primers for TCR Jbeta segments was used in the multiplex PCR. A multiplex PCR assay on genomic DNA amplified the CDR3 region of rearranged TCR beta genes. On the Illumina HiSeq System, the amplified TCR beta libraries were sequenced as 87-base-pair reads. Concerning the study's data processing: Across the 500 to 850 repertoires, a later analysis counted 60 million to 90 million unique TCR beta chains, some 11 million of which were shared by at least two donors. Raw reads were error-corrected and collapsed into unique sequences by a nearest-neighbor algorithm in which closely related sequences were merged to remove PCR and sequencing errors. To assign V, D and J gene segments, CDR3 sequences were aligned to IMGT reference sequences. For a sequence to be retained, a match of at least six nucleotides was required to both a V gene segment and a J gene segment. A rearrangement counted as productive if the CDR3 had no stop codons and remained in frame with V and J, and every other rearrangement counted as non-productive. Following IMGT convention, CDR3 was defined as the stretch from the second conserved V-encoded cysteine up to the conserved J-encoded phenylalanine. The earlier analysis of about 530 of the donors excluded any sequence lacking an unambiguous match to a single V gene segment. In an earlier analysis of approximately 500 of the donors, a V segment was called functional when productive rearrangements were above 56.7%, and segregating when the standard deviation between donors exceeded 5%. A statistical classification framework was built for diagnosing cytomegalovirus status from the catalog of TCR beta chain sequences. In a later analysis, TCR nucleotide sequences were compared against IMGT/GENE-DB human TR gene sequences so that V and J genes could be assigned. In a later analysis, CDR3 sequences and most-parsimonious VDJ recombination scenarios were assigned using the TCRdist pipeline. In a later analysis, each TCR beta chain was defined by its CDR3 amino acid sequence together with its V-gene family, and reads without a unique V-gene family were excluded. To address suspected cross-contamination and a sequencing artifact, a later analysis removed 592 highly shared, low-generation-probability nucleotide sequences. In a later analysis, a clonal expansion index was calculated for each public chain from normalized within-repertoire ranks of inferred template counts. A later analysis computed generation probabilities with a VDJ recombination model fitted to out-of-frame rearrangements, and checked the results against IGoR. In a later analysis, TCR-TCR, TCR-HLA and TCR-CMV co-occurrence was scored with hypergeometric tests, and a repertoire-size bias correction was applied to TCR pairs. A later analysis estimated false discovery rates by permuting HLA or CMV assignments 20 times. In a later analysis, co-occurring TCRs were grouped with DBSCAN, and TCRdist sequence similarity was added when clustering was performed within HLA-allele-positive subsets. For co-occurrence clustering, repertoires with fewer than 30,000 or more than 120,000 public chains were excluded, along with five or six repertoires with anomalous nucleotide sharing. TCRdb re-hosts the immuneACCESS table, in-frame sequences only. Its copies lack some clones; in the studies checked, an unresolved V gene accounts for under half of them, and the cause for the rest is not known. Clonal size and the V and J genes are those of that table, whereas D and trimming came from the DNA. Across this sample there are fewer than 200,000 clones, with 80% seen only once. The biggest ten clones account for under 6% of the sample.

The cohort comprised around 690 healthy bone marrow donors. At the time of sampling, all cohort members were nominally healthy, though unrecorded immune exposures were likely present. The donor was CMV seronegative and was included in the group of a few hundred seronegative cohort members. A peripheral blood sample was collected from each donor, and TCR beta sequencing was performed on peripheral blood mononuclear cells. The Qiagen DNeasy Blood Extraction Kit was used to extract genomic DNA from the blood cell samples. Note on this clone: The specificity of this receptor is unknown. Nothing much larger sits one base from this clone, and base qualities are not available.

Recombination linked TRBV15 to TRBJ2-3; the junction holds 10 bases that match TRBD1. The TCR originated in a man aged 30 to 39 in good health and CMV-seronegative. The sample comprised PBMCs. The CDR3 here reads CATSRDRDRGVDTQYF. The DNA sequence is given as TGTGCCACCAGCAGAGACCGGGACAGGGGAGTAGATACGCAGTATTTT.